This TCR beta chain derives from a study of T cells in Graves' hyperthyroidism and ophthalmopathy. TCR beta CDR3 sequences were amplified from RNA transcripts. The study used the HTBI primer set for a first-round RT-PCR of the TCR CDR3. From the multiplex PCR reads, TCRdb called clonotypes with MiXCR, one entry per CDR3 protein. This sample has about 300,000 distinct CDR3 sequences, with under 30% found just once. This clonotype was counted at least ten times. Its specificity is not known. Study-wide results and caveats: Most thyroid clonotypes expanded above 0.001 were also detected in blood. Ophthalmopathy and stable hyperthyroidism were told apart by a 13 V-J model. Ophthalmopathy was identified by the model a median about 6 months ahead of onset.

Patients between 18 and 65 years old had hyperthyroidism, newly diagnosed and lasting under 2 months. The germline gives CDR1 GTSNPN, CDR2 SVGIG (reference sequence). Trimming took off 0 bases at V and 7 bases at J, with 13 bases between the two ends. This CDR3 is built from 13 residues. The sequence was obtained from a man aged 35-49 years with Graves' hyperthyroidism that later progressed to Graves' ophthalmopathy. Sequenced input: blood. The rearrangement uses TRBV30 and TRBJ2-7; D is possibly TRBD1 (7 bases). The CDR3 DNA follows: TGTGCCTGGAGTGTGGAGGGGGCGCGGGAGCAGTACTTC. It is translated as CAWSVEGAREQYF.